The present T cell receptor (beta chain) was sequenced within a study of blood T cells in healthy people across ages. Overall study findings and caveats: As age increased, TCR beta diversity per million T cells fell in a roughly linear fashion.

Germline CDR1 and CDR2: MGHRA and YSYEKL. The germline V and J ends were trimmed by 2 bases and 8 bases, with 12 bases remaining between them. CDR3 length: 13 residues. Regarding this clonotype: The antigen is not known.

For the second PCR, which ran for about 6 to 11 cycles, a sample-barcoded 5' primer and a J-beta primer mix were used. Paired-end reads containing CDR3 totaled no fewer than 2.5 million for each sample. TCRdb reprocessed the 5' RACE reads via MiXCR and lists one record per CDR3 protein. This table has some 700,000 distinct CDR3 sequences, 22% appearing once. The authors extracted at least 6 micrograms of total RNA per sample. Sequenced material: blood. The V and J genes are TRBV4-1 and TRBJ1-2, with a weak D call TRBD1 (6 bases). This clonotype was sampled from a man in his 70s in good health. The CDR3 reads CASSQLTGYGYTF. The CDR3 DNA reads as TGCGCCAGCAGCCAACTAACAGGGTACGGCTACACCTTC.